This T cell receptor beta chain was identified in a study of identical twins. The CDR3 consists of 15 residues. Trimming removed 1 base from V and 7 bases from J, with 17 bases in between. Germline V gene lookup returns CDR1 SGHDT and CDR2 YYEEEE. In its sample, this clonotype was seen a few times. Its antigen remains unknown. Whole-study findings and limits: Twins' surplus sharing was weaker for beta out-of-frame sequences.

TCRdb reanalysed the 5' RACE reads using MiXCR and keeps one entry per CDR3 protein. This table has 600,000 to 800,000 distinct CDR3 sequences, 21% appearing once. The sample was also linked to a second study, of T cells expressing NK-cell markers. As that report states: The same clonotypes also predominated in the CD3+CD56-NKG2C+ fraction of several donors.

This receptor was obtained from a woman aged 18 to 35 in good health. The chain employs TRBV5-6 and TRBJ1-2; D not certain. Sample: PBMCs. This CDR3 is CASSLPHAAPSGYTF. The CDR3, as DNA: TGTGCCAGCAGCTTGCCCCATGCGGCGCCCAGTGGCTACACCTTC.